This T cell receptor (beta chain) was captured in a study of shared clonotypes between healthy human individuals. Looking at the study overall: CD4 naive and CD4 memory each took three plates per donor, while CD8 naive took two and CD8 memory one. Broader study findings: Shared clonotypes: 4.5% to 6.5% naive CD4, around 3.5% naive CD8, about 2.2% memory CD4, around 0.4% memory CD8. Researchers sampled only blood; tissue repertoires likely differ.

Naive CD8 cells comprised CD45RO-negative, CCR7-positively selected cells, excluding terminally differentiated effector memory CD45RA+ cells. Recent vaccinations or acute infections were absent in the healthy HIV-negative adult donors. TCRdb's table, derived via immunoSEQ multiplex PCR, lists solely in-frame clones and lacks some. The table records around 2,000,000 clones, around 96% of them present only once. Comment on this clone: Its cognate antigen is unknown.

V lost 5 bases, J lost 7 bases, and 10 bases stayed unmatched. CDR1 and CDR2 (germline): SGHTS, YDEGEE. This CDR3 has 15 amino acids. This sequence originates from a man aged 18-30 years in good health. The rearrangement uses TRBV5-8 and TRBJ2-2; 8 bases align to TRBD2. Source material: naive CD8+ T cells sorted from blood. DNA for the CDR3: TGTGCCAGCAGAATCCAACTAGCGGCCGGCGGGGAGCTGTTTTTT. This sequence encodes CASRIQLAAGGELFF.